This TCR beta chain was documented in a study of OX40 agonist ivuxolimab in advanced cancers. The wider study: The mean age was roughly 60 years, ranging from about 23 to 85, with 80% to 85% of participants male.

Sequenced by immunoSEQ multiplex PCR; TCRdb stores in-frame clones only, minus some. Of fewer than 80,000 clones listed, approximately 90% are singletons. A history of autoimmune disease or systemic immunosuppression excluded patients. This clone was observed a few times. Germline V gene sequence: CDR1 LNHDA, CDR2 SQIVND (reference sequence). Trimming pared 7 bases from V and 4 bases from J, leaving 13 bases between. The CDR3 runs 13 residues. The sample consisted of CD4+ or CD8+ T cells sorted from blood, taken in a trial of the OX40 agonist ivuxolimab. The clonotype originates from an adult with an advanced solid tumor such as melanoma, head and neck, liver or kidney cancer. V usage is TRBV19 and J usage is TRBJ1-1; D is unclear. This CDR3 is CASIRELGTEAFF. The DNA for the CDR3 is TGTGCCAGTATCCGGGAGTTAGGCACTGAAGCTTTCTTT.